What follows are 11 T cell receptor beta chains derived from one specimen sequenced in a study of T cells in Graves' hyperthyroidism and ophthalmopathy. The CDR3 regions of TCR beta were amplified from RNA transcripts. During a first-round RT-PCR of the TCR CDR3, the HTBI primer set was used. TCRdb ran MiXCR on the multiplex PCR reads and lists one entry per CDR3 protein. The sample records roughly 720,000 distinct CDR3 sequences, 17% being singletons. Sequenced: blood. These receptors were taken from a man aged 45-60 years with Graves' hyperthyroidism.

This clonotype was seen a single time. A much more abundant neighbour one base away suggests this may be a read error. The missing conserved phenylalanine or tryptophan at the end of this CDR3 makes a read error likely. The J gene is TRBJ2-1, the V gene TRBV5-1; D may be TRBD2 (7 bases). The germline V gene has CDR1 SGHRS and CDR2 YFSETQ. The CDR3 loop spans 19 amino acids. The V end lost 0 bases, the J end lost 4 bases, and 23 bases lay between the germline ends. This CDR3 reads CASSLALRGASGGYNEQFL. In DNA, the CDR3 is TGCGCCAGCAGCTTGGCCCTAAGGGGGGCTAGCGGCGGGTACAATGAGCAGTTCCTC.

The gene calls are TRBV7-6 and TRBJ2-2, with 8 bases that match TRBD1. This CDR3 has 18 amino acids. With V trimmed by 0 bases and J by 3 bases, 9 bases remained unmatched. Germline V CDR1 and CDR2: SGHVS, FNYEAQ. The CDR3 sequence is CASSLASPGGAYTGELFF. The CDR3, as DNA: TGTGCCAGCAGCTTAGCGAGCCCAGGGGGCGCTTACACCGGGGAGCTGTTTTTT.

This sequence joins TRBV5-1 and TRBJ2-7; the D call may be TRBD1 or TRBD2 (5 bases each). The CDR3 length is 14 residues. Trimming pared 3 bases from V and 4 bases from J, leaving 14 bases between. In germline, CDR1 is SGHRS, CDR2 YFSETQ. The CDR3 is CASSYGTEQYEQYF. For the CDR3, the DNA is TGCGCCAGCAGCTACGGGACGGAACAATACGAGCAGTACTTC. Based on the CDR3 plus reference TRBV5-1 and TRBJ2-7, the full variable domain is KAGVTQTPRYLIKTRGQQVTLSCSPISGHRSVSWYQQTPGQGLQFLFEYFSETQRNKGNFPGRFSGRQFSNSRSEMNVSTLELGDSALYLCASSYGTEQYEQYFGPGTRLTVT.

This clonotype was found many times. The V gene is TRBV6-1, the J gene TRBJ1-2, with D possibly TRBD1 on 6 matching bases. Germline V lookup: CDR1 MNHNS, CDR2 SASEGT. V was pared by 5 bases and J by 8 bases, with 21 bases between. The CDR3 runs 15 residues. CDR3 sequence reads: CASSYFLQGKNGYTF. Written as DNA, the CDR3 is TGTGCCAGCAGTTATTTTCTCCAGGGGAAGAACGGCTACACCTTC.

This clonotype appeared a few times. The chain carries TRBV3-1 and TRBJ2-7; the D is unclear. Germline V CDR1 and CDR2: LGHDT, YNNKEL (reference sequence). This CDR3 has 14 amino acids. The V end lost 4 bases, the J end lost 4 bases, and 14 bases lay between the germline ends. CDR3 sequence: CASSRHSPQYEQYF. The CDR3 nucleotides read TGTGCCAGCAGCCGACATAGCCCTCAATACGAGCAGTACTTC.

The CDR3 loop is CASSYGTGPTGELFF. In nucleotides, the CDR3 is TGTGCCAGCAGTTACGGGACAGGGCCCACCGGGGAGCTGTTTTTT. This chain connects TRBV6-5 to TRBJ2-2; TRBD1 agrees at 9 bases. The CDR3 has 15 amino acids. Germline V gene data show CDR1 as MNHEY and CDR2 as SVGAGI. The V segment lost 2 bases and the J segment 4 bases; nucleotides outside the gene matches: 2.

V gene TRBV2 combines with J gene TRBJ2-2; maybe TRBD1 (6 bases). The germline V and J ends were trimmed by 10 bases and 0 bases, with 12 bases remaining between them. The CDR3 has 14 residues. Germline assignment: CDR1 SNHLY and CDR2 FYNNEI. The CDR3 sequence is CATRDMPNTGELFF. The CDR3 DNA follows: TGTGCCACCAGGGACATGCCGAACACCGGGGAGCTGTTTTTT. The variable domain in full, completed from reference TRBV2 and TRBJ2-2, reads EPEVTQTPSHQVTQMGQEVILRCVPISNHLYFYWYRQILGQKVEFLVSFYNNEISEKSEIFDDQFSVERPDGSNFTLKIRSTKLEDSAMYFCATRDMPNTGELFFGEGSRLTVL.

J is TRBJ1-2 and V is TRBV7-9, with 7 bases identical to TRBD1. Germline CDR1 reads SEHNR; CDR2 reads FQNEAQ (reference sequence). The CDR3 runs to 14 residues. Trimming removed 5 bases from V and 5 bases from J; junction bases left unmatched: 8. For the CDR3, the DNA is TGTGCCAGCAGCACCAGGGGGGCTAGTTATGGCTACACCTTC. Translating gives CASSTRGASYGYTF.

This clonotype was counted many times. The chain is built from TRBV11-2 and TRBJ2-1; 8 bases are a match to TRBD2. Per germline, CDR1 SGHAT and CDR2 FQNNGV. CDR3 length: 18 residues. V was clipped by 2 bases and J by 9 bases; unmatched bases: 18. CDR3: CASSLSVDKSGRACEQFF. In nucleotides, the CDR3 is TGTGCCAGCAGCTTATCGGTAGATAAATCCGGGAGGGCCTGTGAGCAGTTCTTC.

This clonotype has just a few counts. The genes are TRBV6-2 or TRBV6-3 and TRBJ2-1, with D possibly called TRBD1 or TRBD2 (5 bases each). The CDR3 extends over 15 amino acids. Germline lookup yields CDR1 MNHEY and CDR2 SVGEGT. V lost 5 bases and J lost 7, with 18 bases in between. In DNA form, the CDR3 reads TGTGCCAGCAGTAAATGGGGGAGTGGTATGAATGAGCAGTTCTTC. Translating it yields CASSKWGSGMNEQFF.

This clonotype was observed many times. This chain uses TRBV12-3 or TRBV12-4 with TRBJ2-7; TRBD2 aligns across 10 bases. After removal of 6 bases from V and 6 bases from J, the junction contained 8 bases not matched to a gene. The CDR3 totals 14 residues. The CDR3 region is CASRGGTSVAEQYF. CDR3 coding DNA: TGTGCCAGCAGGGGGGGGACTAGCGTTGCCGAGCAGTACTTC.